The 22 T cell receptor beta chains reported below all come from one sample, sequenced in a study of spatial heterogeneity in lung cancer. One entry per CDR3 protein results from TCRdb running MiXCR on the 5' RACE reads. The table records under 100,000 distinct CDR3 sequences, roughly 8.7% of them present only once. The time point here: sample taken at primary tumor resection. Tumor, nontumor lung or frozen PBMC supplied whole RNA that was sequenced unsorted. The sequencing here drew on PBMCs, taken at surgery. The receptor set was obtained from a male donor with early-stage non-small cell lung cancer.

About this clonotype: At one end the junction does not follow the germline gene, possibly because of a read error. The rearrangement joins TRBV7-2 to TRBJ2-7; no firm D call. The CDR3 length is 13 residues. Germline lookup yields CDR1 SGHTA and CDR2 FQGNSA. CDR3: CAGSLQILYEQYF. CDR3 bases: TGTGCCGGCAGCTTACAGATCCTCTACGAGCAGTACTTC.

This clonotype was seen repeatedly, ten times or more. The V and J genes are TRBV30 and TRBJ2-7; D gene unclear. The CDR3 length is 13 residues. Per germline, CDR1 GTSNPN and CDR2 SVGIG (reference sequence). V was shortened by 4 bases and J by 2 bases, with 12 bases between the two germline ends. CDR3 sequence: CAWTKTPPYEQYF. The CDR3 DNA reads as TGTGCCTGGACCAAAACCCCTCCCTACGAGCAGTACTTC.

The chain recombines TRBV5-1 with TRBJ2-3; D not resolved. Germline V lookup: CDR1 SGHRS, CDR2 YFSETQ. Trimming pared 1 base from V and 2 bases from J, leaving 5 bases between. This CDR3 contains 13 residues. For the CDR3, the DNA is TGCGCCAGCAGCTTGATACCCACAGATACGCAGTATTTT. Protein product: CASSLIPTDTQYF.

V and J are TRBV6-5 and TRBJ1-1, with 8 bases that match TRBD1. The CDR3 loop spans 13 amino acids. The germline CDR1 and CDR2 sequences are MNHEY and SVGAGI. V trimming: 7 bases; J trimming: 4 bases; junction bases outside the gene matches: 5. The CDR3 DNA sequence: TGTGCCAGCACCACCACAGGGGGCACTGAAGCTTTCTTT. Amino acids: CASTTTGGTEAFF.

This clonotype was seen at least ten times. The gene calls are TRBV7-8 and TRBJ1-1, with 9 bases fitting TRBD1. Germline V gene sequence: CDR1 SGHVS, CDR2 FQNEAQ. This CDR3 comprises 16 residues. With 0 bases clipped from V and 6 bases from J, the junction kept 8 bases outside the gene matches. CDR3 in amino acids: CASSLAEGQGKAEAFF. CDR3 in DNA: TGTGCCAGCAGCTTAGCTGAGGGACAGGGAAAGGCTGAAGCTTTCTTT.

This clonotype was seen only a few times. V and J are TRBV28 and TRBJ2-6; the D is unclear. The germline CDR1 and CDR2 sequences are MDHEN and SYDVKM. V was clipped by 7 bases and J by 0 bases, with 4 bases between them. The CDR3 covers 13 residues. The CDR3 sequence: CASTYSGANVLTF. CDR3 DNA sequence: TGTGCCAGCACCTACTCTGGGGCCAACGTCCTGACTTTC.

The V and J genes are TRBV2 and TRBJ1-5, with a tentative D call TRBD1 (5 bases). The CDR3 covers 14 residues. Germline CDR1 and CDR2: SNHLY and FYNNEI. Trimming removed 6 bases at V and 2 bases at J, with 11 bases between. Here the CDR3 DNA reads TGTGCCAGCAGGGAGGGGTACGGCAATCAGCCCCAGCATTTT. Translation gives CASREGYGNQPQHF.

This clonotype was seen at least ten times. The V and J genes are TRBV5-4 and TRBJ2-3; D possibly matches TRBD1 or TRBD2 (5 bases each). Trimming left V 4 bases short and J 0 bases short, with 12 bases between. The CDR3 runs 15 residues. CDR1 and CDR2 from the germline V gene are SGHNT and YYREEE (reference sequence). This CDR3 is CASSPGAQSTDTQYF. DNA of the CDR3: TGTGCCAGCAGCCCCGGGGCGCAGAGCACAGATACGCAGTATTTT.

This clonotype was seen a few times. V and J are TRBV2 and TRBJ2-1; 13 positions agree with TRBD2. V gave up 6 bases and J gave up 6 bases; unmatched junction bases: 5. Germline V gene data show CDR1 as SNHLY and CDR2 as FYNNEI. This CDR3 spans 15 amino acids. CDR3 in DNA: TGTGCCAGCAGCCTAAGACTAGCGGGAGGCAATGAGCAGTTCTTC. Residues: CASSLRLAGGNEQFF.

Only a few counts were recorded for this clonotype. In nucleotides, the CDR3 is TGTGCCAGCAGTCAGAACAGGGGGACAGAGACCCAGTACTTC. This translates into CASSQNRGTETQYF. The genes are TRBV2 and TRBJ2-5, with 8 bases identical to TRBD1. The V segment lost 5 bases and the J segment 4 bases; nucleotides outside the gene matches: 6. CDR1 is SNHLY and CDR2 is FYNNEI in the germline V gene. The CDR3 length is 14 residues.

The V gene is TRBV20-1, the J gene TRBJ2-1, with 10 bases that match TRBD2. CDR1 and CDR2 (germline): DFQATT, SNEGSKA (reference sequence). The trim removed 0 bases at V and 4 bases at J, leaving 3 bases unmatched. The CDR3 length is 15 residues. The CDR3 sequence is CSARDVAGGYNEQFF. CDR3 in DNA: TGCAGTGCTAGAGATGTAGCGGGGGGTTACAATGAGCAGTTCTTC.

This clonotype was counted only a few times. The J gene is TRBJ2-7, the V gene TRBV20-1, with TRBD1 matching 10 bases. Germline trimming cut 0 bases from V and 4 bases from J; bases unmatched to any gene: 6. CDR1 is DFQATT, CDR2 SNEGSKA, per germline (reference sequence). This CDR3 is 15 amino acids long. The CDR3 DNA reads as TGCAGTGCTAGAGACCGGAGGACAGGGGGATACGAGCAGTACTTC. This encodes CSARDRRTGGYEQYF.

In this sample, this clonotype turned up a few times. This rearrangement joins TRBV5-1 to TRBJ2-2; tentative D call: TRBD2 (5 bases). Germline lookup yields CDR1 SGHRS and CDR2 YFSETQ. The CDR3 sequence is 16 residues long. Trimming took 2 bases from V and 1 from J, leaving 12 bases between them. CDR3: CASSFSRGGNTGELFF. The CDR3 nucleotides are TGCGCCAGCAGCTTTTCGCGTGGAGGGAACACCGGGGAGCTGTTTTTT. Full variable domain (rest looked up from reference TRBV5-1 and TRBJ2-2): KAGVTQTPRYLIKTRGQQVTLSCSPISGHRSVSWYQQTPGQGLQFLFEYFSETQRNKGNFPGRFSGRQFSNSRSEMNVSTLELGDSALYLCASSFSRGGNTGELFFGEGSRLTVL.

This clonotype was detected a few times. CDR3 loop: CASHLGGNNSPLHF. The DNA of the CDR3 is TGCGCCAGCCACTTGGGGGGGAATAATTCACCCCTCCACTTT. The chain joins TRBV5-1 to TRBJ1-6; possible D gene TRBD1, 5 bases. CDR1 SGHRS and CDR2 YFSETQ come from the germline V gene. The CDR3 loop spans 14 amino acids. Trimming stripped 7 bases from V and 5 bases from J, with 13 bases between.

This clonotype was observed at least ten times. The chain links TRBV4-3 to TRBJ1-3; 7 bases are shared with TRBD1. CDR1 LGHNA and CDR2 YSLEER come from the germline V gene. V was clipped by 3 bases and J by 2 bases; unmatched bases: 7. The CDR3 is made up of 16 amino acids. CDR3 in amino acids: CASSQGTVQTGNTIYF. CDR3 DNA sequence: TGCGCCAGCAGCCAGGGGACAGTCCAAACTGGAAACACCATATATTTT.

At least ten counts were recorded for this clonotype. This rearrangement joins TRBV7-9 to TRBJ2-5; D is uncertain. CDR3 length: 11 amino acids. CDR1 is SEHNR and CDR2 is FQNEAQ in the germline V gene (reference sequence). Trimming removed 2 bases at V and 5 bases at J, with 3 bases between. CDR3 DNA: TGTGCCAGCAGCTTAAGCGAGACCCAGTACTTC. This gives the protein CASSLSETQYF.

V is TRBV7-2 and J is TRBJ2-7; D may be TRBD2 (6 bases). Germline V lookup: CDR1 SGHTA, CDR2 FQGNSA. CDR3 size: 15 residues. V dropped 2 bases and J dropped 2 bases, with 13 bases sitting between them. CDR3 in DNA: TGTGCCAGCAGCTTACGGTCGGGGGTCGCCTACGAGCAGTACTTC. It is translated as CASSLRSGVAYEQYF.

This clonotype was observed at least ten times. V is TRBV4-3 and J is TRBJ2-3, with D possibly matching TRBD2 (6 bases). The CDR3 contains 14 residues. Per the germline V gene, CDR1 is LGHNA and CDR2 is YSLEER. V dropped 1 base and J dropped 3 bases, with 8 bases sitting between them. The chain's CDR3 is CASSQGGTTDTQYF. The CDR3 nucleotides read TGCGCCAGCAGCCAAGGAGGGACTACAGATACGCAGTATTTT.

This clonotype was seen at least ten times. The chain joins TRBV30 to TRBJ1-5; 10 bases are a match to TRBD1. The germline V gene has CDR1 GTSNPN and CDR2 SVGIG (reference sequence). With 1 base clipped from V and 0 bases from J, the junction kept 3 bases outside the gene matches. The CDR3 has 16 residues. The CDR3 DNA reads TGTGCCTGGAGTGGGGACAGGGGCACTAGCAATCAGCCCCAGCATTTT. Residues: CAWSGDRGTSNQPQHF. Filled out from reference TRBV30 and TRBJ1-5, the complete variable domain reads SQTIHQWPATLVQPVGSPLSLECTVEGTSNPNLYWYRQAAGRGLQLLFYSVGIGQISSEVPQNLSASRPQDRQFILSSKKLLLSDSGFYLCAWSGDRGTSNQPQHFGDGTRLSIL.

This clonotype was detected ten times or more. V gene TRBV7-2 combines with J gene TRBJ2-3; 7 bases align to TRBD2. Germline V gene data show CDR1 as SGHTA and CDR2 as FQGNSA. The ends lost 5 bases at V and 2 bases at J; junction bases unmatched: 7. The CDR3 consists of 15 residues. In DNA form, the CDR3 reads TGTGCCAGCAGCAGAGAGACTAGCTCCACAGATACGCAGTATTTT. Protein product: CASSRETSSTDTQYF.

This clonotype has just a few counts. V is TRBV29-1 and J is TRBJ2-5; a possible D gene is TRBD1 (6 bases). The CDR3 has 13 residues. Trimming took off 7 bases at V and 0 bases at J, with 12 bases between the two ends. CDR1 SQVTM and CDR2 ANQGSEA come from the germline V gene. This chain's CDR3 is CSESHRDQETQYF. The DNA of the CDR3 is TGCAGCGAATCTCACAGGGACCAAGAGACCCAGTACTTC. Together with reference TRBV29-1 and TRBJ2-5, the CDR3 gives the full variable domain: SAVISQKPSRDICQRGTSLTIQCQVDSQVTMMFWYRQQPGQSLTLIATANQGSEATYESGFVIDKFPISRPNLTFSTLTVSNMSPEDSSIYLCSESHRDQETQYFGPGTRLLVL.

This chain links TRBV12-3 or TRBV12-4 with TRBJ1-4; 10 bases align to TRBD1. This CDR3 has 15 amino acids. V was pared by 5 bases and J by 4 bases, with 4 bases of the junction left unmatched. Written as DNA, the CDR3 is TGTGCCAGCAGTCGGGGGACAGGGGATAATGAAAAACTGTTTTTT. This codes for CASSRGTGDNEKLFF.